Presented here are 30 T cell receptor beta chains from one specimen sequenced in a study of T cells after yellow fever vaccination. MiXCR, applied by TCRdb to the 5' RACE reads, yields one record per CDR3 protein. Among approximately 93,000 distinct CDR3 sequences listed, approximately 5.5% were seen once. The specimen was CD8+ T cells sorted from PBMCs, collected 10 days after the yellow fever booster vaccination. These receptors originate from a man in his late teens or twenties who received the YFV17D yellow fever vaccine.

This clonotype was seen repeatedly, ten times or more. V usage is TRBV7-2 and J usage is TRBJ2-5; TRBD1 matches at 11 bases. Germline values: CDR1 SGHTA, CDR2 FQGNSA. This CDR3 has 16 amino acids. Unmatched junction bases numbered 4, after V lost 1 base and J lost 3 bases. CDR3 in DNA: TGTGCCAGCAGCTTAGGCCCGGGACAGGGGGAAGAGACCCAGTACTTC. Its protein product is CASSLGPGQGEETQYF.

V and J are TRBV29-1 and TRBJ2-2; D call uncertain. Germline-derived CDR1 and CDR2 are SQVTM and ANQGSEA. The V end lost 2 bases, the J end lost 0 bases, and 19 bases lay between the germline ends. CDR3 length: 18 amino acids. CDR3 nucleotides: TGCAGCGTTGAACGGTCGTCAGTAACGGGTTCGAACACCGGGGAGCTGTTTTTT. It translates to CSVERSSVTGSNTGELFF.

Only a few counts were recorded for this clonotype. The rearrangement links TRBV27 to TRBJ2-1; D is perhaps TRBD1 or TRBD2 (5 bases each). Per the germline V gene, CDR1 is MNHEY and CDR2 is SMNVEV (reference sequence). Deletions cut 2 bases from V and 4 bases from J, with 18 bases between. The CDR3 runs to 17 residues. DNA of the CDR3: TGTGCCAGCAGTTTAGCATTTGGGACCCAACCTTACAATGAGCAGTTCTTC. It encodes CASSLAFGTQPYNEQFF.

In its sample, this clonotype was seen many times. The rearrangement joins TRBV7-8 to TRBJ2-3, with 9 bases identical to TRBD1. The germline V gene encodes CDR1 SGHVS and CDR2 FQNEAQ. The CDR3 loop spans 15 amino acids. V shed 10 bases and J 5 bases; nucleotides not matched to a gene: 13. CDR3 nucleotide sequence: TGTGCCACCCGGGACCGGGACAGGGCGGGAGATACGCAGTATTTT. Amino acids: CATRDRDRAGDTQYF.

This clonotype was counted a few times. The genes are TRBV5-6 and TRBJ2-7; TRBD2 might be the D (6 bases). Per the germline V gene, CDR1 is SGHDT and CDR2 is YYEEEE. The CDR3 contains 12 residues. Trimming left V 6 bases short and J 5 bases short, with 12 bases between. The DNA of the CDR3 is TGTGCCAGCACCCAAGGAGGGCACGAGCAGTACTTC. Translated, it gives CASTQGGHEQYF.

The chain couples TRBV9 to TRBJ1-5; possibly TRBD1 for D (5 bases). Germline V lookup: CDR1 SGDLS, CDR2 YYNGEE. This CDR3 has 14 residues. The V end was cut by 0 bases, the J end by 4 bases, with 8 bases between. CDR3 region: CASSVGTSNQPQHF. CDR3 in DNA: TGTGCCAGCAGCGTAGGGACATCAAATCAGCCCCAGCATTTT.

The V and J genes are TRBV7-9 and TRBJ1-2; TRBD1 matches at 7 bases. CDR3 length: 17 amino acids. Germline V gene lookup returns CDR1 SEHNR and CDR2 FQNEAQ (reference sequence). Trimming removed 1 base from V and 2 bases from J; junction bases left unmatched: 10. CDR3 DNA sequence: TGTGCCAGCAGCTTAGGTCAATGGGACAGCCAGAACTATGGCTACACCTTC. Translating it yields CASSLGQWDSQNYGYTF.

At least ten counts were recorded for this clonotype. V and J are TRBV7-9 and TRBJ2-7; tentatively, D is TRBD1 or TRBD2 (5 bases each). The V gene lost 7 bases and the J gene lost 2 bases, with 15 bases spanning the gap. The CDR3 sequence is 14 residues long. Germline V lookup: CDR1 SEHNR, CDR2 FQNEAQ (reference sequence). The CDR3 loop is CASTSLGDAYEQYF. The CDR3 DNA sequence: TGTGCCAGCACATCCCTGGGGGACGCCTACGAGCAGTACTTC. The full variable domain, with the rest looked up from reference TRBV7-9 and TRBJ2-7, is DTGVSQNPRHKITKRGQNVTFRCDPISEHNRLYWYRQTLGQGPEFLTYFQNEAQLEKSRLLSDRFSAERPKGSFSTLEIQRTEQGDSAMYLCASTSLGDAYEQYFGPGTRLTVT.

J is TRBJ2-3 and V is TRBV2; 10 nucleotides match TRBD2. Per germline, CDR1 SNHLY and CDR2 FYNNEI. The CDR3 runs to 13 residues. Trimming at V came to 9 bases and at J to 5 bases, leaving 5 bases not matched to a gene. CDR3 sequence (DNA): TGTGCCAGAGAACTAGCGGGGATAGATACGCAGTATTTT. Amino acid sequence: CARELAGIDTQYF.

V and J are TRBV7-3 and TRBJ2-5; D may be TRBD2 (6 bases). The germline CDR1 and CDR2 sequences are SGHTA and FQGTGA. The CDR3 contains 13 residues. Trimming cost V 5 bases and J 2 bases, with 9 bases left between them. CDR3 region: CASSPGGQETQYF. CDR3 nucleotides: TGTGCCAGCAGCCCCGGGGGTCAAGAGACCCAGTACTTC.

This clonotype occurred many times. The CDR3 reads CASSQVAYNEQFF. The CDR3 DNA sequence: TGCGCCAGCAGCCAAGTCGCCTACAATGAGCAGTTCTTC. V and J are TRBV4-1 and TRBJ2-1; no reliable D call. CDR1 MGHRA and CDR2 YSYEKL come from the germline V gene. The CDR3 contains 13 residues. V lost 1 base, J lost 2 bases, and 3 bases lay in between.

This clonotype has a count of ten or more. V gene TRBV27 combines with J gene TRBJ2-5; 7 bases are shared with TRBD2. This CDR3 is 14 amino acids long. Trimming removed 2 bases from V and 2 bases from J; junction bases left unmatched: 2. In germline, CDR1 is MNHEY, CDR2 SMNVEV (reference sequence). The CDR3 bases are TGTGCCAGCAGTTTACTCGGGGGGCAAGAGACCCAGTACTTC. Its protein product is CASSLLGGQETQYF.

The V and J genes are TRBV4-3 and TRBJ2-3, with 11 bases that match TRBD2. The V gene end was trimmed by 5 bases and the J gene end by 0 bases; junction bases not matched to a gene: 4. This CDR3 contains 16 residues. In germline, CDR1 is LGHNA, CDR2 YSLEER. The CDR3, as DNA: TGCGCCAGCAGCTTGGGACTAGCGGCTAGCACAGATACGCAGTATTTT. It specifies CASSLGLAASTDTQYF.

The chain joins TRBV12-3 or TRBV12-4 to TRBJ2-2; 12 bases line up with TRBD2. J gave up 3 bases and V 7 bases, and 9 bases lay outside the gene matches. The CDR3 is 17 residues long. CDR3 residues: CASNSGLAGGHTGELFF. CDR3 DNA sequence: TGTGCCAGCAACTCGGGGCTAGCGGGGGGGCACACCGGGGAGCTGTTTTTT.

This clonotype has more than one count but fewer than ten. The chain has TRBV4-1 and TRBJ2-7; 7 bases agree with TRBD1. Germline CDR1 and CDR2: MGHRA and YSYEKL. This CDR3 has 15 residues. V shed 3 bases, J shed 6 bases, and the junction held 11 bases outside the gene matches. CDR3 region: CASSHSQGPGIEQYF. As DNA, the CDR3 is TGCGCCAGCAGCCACTCACAGGGGCCGGGGATCGAGCAGTACTTC.

This clonotype was observed many times. The rearrangement joins TRBV6-5 to TRBJ2-7; D is undetermined. Germline V gene sequence: CDR1 MNHEY, CDR2 SVGAGI. This CDR3 region has 16 residues. Trimming removed 5 bases from V and 1 base from J, with 18 bases in between. CDR3 coding DNA: TGTGCCAGCAGTCTCCGGACGGAATATCTTTCCTACGAGCAGTACTTC. Translated: CASSLRTEYLSYEQYF.

This clonotype was seen only a few times. The chain couples TRBV7-9 to TRBJ1-1; 8 bases match TRBD1. CDR1 and CDR2 (germline): SEHNR, FQNEAQ (reference sequence). The V and J ends lost 2 bases and 8 bases, in that order; junction bases with no gene match: 10. This CDR3 is 15 amino acids long. CDR3 residues: CASSLTRGQDNEAFF. DNA for the CDR3: TGTGCCAGCAGCTTAACGAGGGGACAGGACAACGAAGCTTTCTTT.

This clonotype came up many times. The V and J genes are TRBV7-9 and TRBJ2-7, with TRBD2 identical over 7 bases. The CDR3 totals 14 residues. V lost 5 bases and J lost 1; bases outside the gene matches: 5. Germline V CDR1 and CDR2: SEHNR, FQNEAQ (reference sequence). CDR3 nucleotides: TGTGCCAGCAGCAATGTCGGGGGGTCCTACGAGCAGTACTTC. Encoded protein: CASSNVGGSYEQYF.

This clonotype was counted a few times. The chain carries TRBV7-9 and TRBJ2-7, with TRBD1 identical over 8 bases. From germline, CDR1 is SEHNR and CDR2 FQNEAQ (reference sequence). This CDR3 has 12 amino acids. The ends lost 5 bases at V and 11 bases at J; junction bases unmatched: 8. CDR3 sequence reads: CASSAGTGDKYV. CDR3 bases: TGTGCCAGCAGCGCCGGGACAGGCGACAAGTACGTC.

The genes are TRBV3-1 and TRBJ2-2, with a tentative D call TRBD1 (6 bases). The CDR3 is 15 residues long. V lost 4 bases, J lost 4 bases, and 13 bases lay in between. Looked up from germline, CDR1 is LGHDT and CDR2 is YNNKEL (reference sequence). CDR3 in amino acids: CASSPRQVGTGELFF. The CDR3 DNA is TGTGCCAGCAGCCCCCGACAGGTGGGCACCGGGGAGCTGTTTTTT. The variable domain in full, with the rest retrieved from reference TRBV3-1 and TRBJ2-2, is DTAVSQTPKYLVTQMGNDKSIKCEQNLGHDTMYWYKQDSKKFLKIMFSYNNKELIINETVPNRFSPKSPDKAHLNLHINSLELGDSAVYFCASSPRQVGTGELFFGEGSRLTVL.

This clonotype was picked up a small number of times. V and J are TRBV5-5 and TRBJ1-4; possibly TRBD1 for D (5 bases). Trimming pared 1 base from V and 8 bases from J, leaving 12 bases between. This CDR3 has 14 residues. Germline V lookup: CDR1 SGHKS, CDR2 YYEKEE (reference sequence). CDR3 residues: CASSLFKGREKLFF. The CDR3 nucleotides are TGTGCCAGCAGCTTGTTCAAGGGACGGGAAAAACTGTTTTTT.

The chain combines TRBV19 with TRBJ1-1; D not certain. CDR3 size: 16 residues. V lost 3 bases to trimming and J lost 0 bases, with 14 bases between them. Germline V gene sequence: CDR1 LNHDA, CDR2 SQIVND (reference sequence). In DNA form, the CDR3 reads TGTGCCAGTAGTATGAGGATAGAGAGGTTGAACACTGAAGCTTTCTTT. Protein product: CASSMRIERLNTEAFF.

This clonotype was found a few times. This chain uses TRBV5-1 with TRBJ2-3, with D maybe TRBD2 (6 bases). The CDR3 runs 15 residues. Between the trimmed V and J ends, which lost 4 bases and 12 bases, there was a span of 24 bases. Germline V gene sequence: CDR1 SGHRS, CDR2 YFSETQ. DNA of the CDR3: TGCGCCAGCAGCCCCCGGGGAGGTTCACAAGAGGCACAGTATTTT. Residues: CASSPRGGSQEAQYF.

The chain uses TRBV5-1 and TRBJ2-7; D is possibly TRBD1 (6 bases). V lost 0 bases and J lost 6, with 13 bases in between. CDR3 size: 14 residues. CDR1 SGHRS and CDR2 YFSETQ come from the germline V gene. CDR3 sequence (DNA): TGCGCCAGCAGCTTGGGGGCAGGCAGGGGCGAGCAGTACGTC. Translated: CASSLGAGRGEQYV.

V is TRBV19 and J is TRBJ2-1, with unresolved D. The germline V gene encodes CDR1 LNHDA and CDR2 SQIVND (reference sequence). V lost 9 bases and J 9 bases, leaving 15 bases between the germline ends. CDR3 length: 12 residues. The CDR3 DNA is TGTGCCAGCCTTTCGCCCTGGGGTGAGCAGTTCTTC. It is translated as CASLSPWGEQFF.

The sample holds a few counts of this clonotype. The chain employs TRBV15 and TRBJ1-2, with TRBD1 as a possible D gene (6 bases). CDR1 LNHNV and CDR2 YYDKDF come from the germline V gene (reference sequence). With 0 bases removed from V and 2 bases from J, the gap between germline ends came to 13 bases. This CDR3 is built from 16 residues. The CDR3 bases are TGTGCCACCAGCAGAGATAGGGGGAAAGGGAACTATGGCTACACCTTC. Protein sequence: CATSRDRGKGNYGYTF.

The rearrangement links TRBV19 to TRBJ2-2; D unresolved. Germline CDR1 reads LNHDA; CDR2 reads SQIVND (reference sequence). CDR3 length equals 13 residues. V was clipped by 3 bases and J by 7 bases, with 9 bases between them. The CDR3 coding sequence is TGTGCCAGTAGTATTATCCCAGGCGGGGAGCTGTTTTTT. Its protein product is CASSIIPGGELFF.

The V gene is TRBV14, the J gene TRBJ1-1; tentatively, D is TRBD1 (5 bases). This CDR3 is 16 amino acids long. CDR1 is SGHDN, CDR2 FVKESK, per germline. The germline V and J ends were trimmed by 1 base and 2 bases, with 14 bases remaining between them. The CDR3 sequence: CASSQVMGLINTEAFF. The CDR3 nucleotides read TGTGCCAGCAGCCAAGTTATGGGGCTCATCAACACTGAAGCTTTCTTT.

This clonotype showed up many times. The chain employs TRBV4-1 and TRBJ2-7; 10 nucleotides agree with TRBD1. The CDR3 spans 15 residues. With V trimmed by 4 bases and J by 9 bases, 12 bases remained unmatched. Germline V gene lookup returns CDR1 MGHRA and CDR2 YSYEKL. Here the CDR3 DNA reads TGCGCCAGCAGCCTTACCCCGACAGGGGGCAAGGGGCAGTACTTC. This sequence encodes CASSLTPTGGKGQYF.

This clonotype was detected a few times. In DNA form, the CDR3 reads TGCGCCAGCAGTCGCAAGCCGGGAGTAACTAATGAAAAACTGTTTTTT. Translating it yields CASSRKPGVTNEKLFF. The chain joins TRBV5-1 to TRBJ1-4; D is undetermined. This CDR3 comprises 16 residues. Germline V CDR1 and CDR2: SGHRS, YFSETQ. Trimming removed 5 bases from V and 1 base from J, with 15 bases in between.